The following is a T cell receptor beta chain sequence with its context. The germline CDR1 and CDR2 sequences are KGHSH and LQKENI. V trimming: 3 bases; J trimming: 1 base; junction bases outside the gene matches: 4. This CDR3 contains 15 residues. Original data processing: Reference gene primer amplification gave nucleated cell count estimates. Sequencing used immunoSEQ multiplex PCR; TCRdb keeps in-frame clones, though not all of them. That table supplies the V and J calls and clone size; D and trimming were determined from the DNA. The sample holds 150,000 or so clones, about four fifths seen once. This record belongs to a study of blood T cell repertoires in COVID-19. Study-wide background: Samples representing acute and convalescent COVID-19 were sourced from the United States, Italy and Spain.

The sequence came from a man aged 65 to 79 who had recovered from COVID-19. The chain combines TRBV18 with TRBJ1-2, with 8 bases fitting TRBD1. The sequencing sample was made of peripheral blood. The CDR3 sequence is CASSPGTGVNYGYTF. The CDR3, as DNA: TGTGCCAGCTCACCTGGGACAGGAGTTAACTATGGCTACACCTTC.